Detailed here is one T cell receptor (beta chain). This CDR3 contains 14 residues. Germline V gene data show CDR1 as LNHDA and CDR2 as SQIVND (reference sequence). V lost 7 bases, J lost 4 bases, and 16 bases lay in between. The sample comes from a study of blood T cell repertoires in COVID-19. Study overall: Both acute and convalescent COVID-19 samples were obtained from the United States, Italy and Spain. PBMCs, B-cell-depleted T cells, or T cells provided the cDNA or gDNA that made up the material.

Per the authors' pipeline: Cell counts per sample came from amplifying reference gene primers. Some clones are missing from TCRdb's copy, which holds only in-frame ones; the method was immunoSEQ multiplex PCR. That table supplies the V and J calls and clone size; D and trimming were determined from the DNA. The data contain some 150,000 clones, roughly 89% of them singletons. The receptor comes from a woman aged 45-65 years with active or convalescent COVID-19. The chain combines TRBV19 with TRBJ1-2; D not certain. The sequenced sample was peripheral blood. DNA of the CDR3: TGTGCCAGTACTTCCCGAGAACGGTTCTATGGCTACACCTTC. It is translated as CASTSRERFYGYTF.